This T cell receptor beta chain is from a study of cytomegalovirus exposure and HLA in healthy donors. Findings and limits, study-wide: In vitro, a few CMV-associated chains proved specific for CMV antigens. Productive rates of about 90% or about 30% were seen for most TCR beta V segments in an earlier analysis.

Amplification used 60 Vbeta primers and 13 Jbeta primers. Data came from immunoSEQ multiplex PCR; TCRdb stores just in-frame clones and leaves some out. Altogether 130,000 to 150,000 clones are present, roughly 80% being singletons, with the ten largest covering about 3.4%. There were likely unrecorded immune exposures, though donors were nominally healthy when sampled. Germline V gene data show CDR1 as SEHNR and CDR2 as FQNEAQ (reference sequence). The CDR3 extends over 16 amino acids. Unmatched junction bases numbered 8, after V lost 4 bases and J lost 6 bases. Notes on this clone: Its target is not known.

The chain uses TRBV7-9 and TRBJ2-1; 11 bases match TRBD2. This TCR was sampled from a male donor in good health and CMV-seronegative. The sequencing sample was made of PBMCs. This CDR3 reads CASSSPTSGVINEQFF. CDR3 DNA: TGTGCCAGCAGCTCCCCGACTAGCGGGGTCATCAATGAGCAGTTCTTC.